A single T cell receptor beta chain is shown here with its context. The entry originates in a study of blood T cell repertoires in COVID-19. Per the study methods: Reference gene primer amplification yielded estimated nucleated cell counts. The assay was immunoSEQ multiplex PCR, and TCRdb's table has in-frame clones only and misses some. That table supplies the V and J calls and clone size; D and trimming were determined from the DNA. Among roughly 130,000 clones listed, around 87% were seen once. Germline-derived CDR1 and CDR2 are SGHRS and YFSETQ. The V and J ends lost 0 bases and 7 bases, in that order; junction bases with no gene match: 1. This CDR3 is 14 amino acids long.

Sequencing used peripheral blood. V gene TRBV5-1 combines with J gene TRBJ1-6; 7 nucleotides agree with TRBD1. The TCR was taken from a woman between 55 and 75 years old with acute or convalescent COVID-19. The CDR3 sequence is CASSLEGGNSPLHF. As DNA, the CDR3 is TGCGCCAGCAGCTTGGAAGGGGGCAATTCACCCCTCCACTTT.